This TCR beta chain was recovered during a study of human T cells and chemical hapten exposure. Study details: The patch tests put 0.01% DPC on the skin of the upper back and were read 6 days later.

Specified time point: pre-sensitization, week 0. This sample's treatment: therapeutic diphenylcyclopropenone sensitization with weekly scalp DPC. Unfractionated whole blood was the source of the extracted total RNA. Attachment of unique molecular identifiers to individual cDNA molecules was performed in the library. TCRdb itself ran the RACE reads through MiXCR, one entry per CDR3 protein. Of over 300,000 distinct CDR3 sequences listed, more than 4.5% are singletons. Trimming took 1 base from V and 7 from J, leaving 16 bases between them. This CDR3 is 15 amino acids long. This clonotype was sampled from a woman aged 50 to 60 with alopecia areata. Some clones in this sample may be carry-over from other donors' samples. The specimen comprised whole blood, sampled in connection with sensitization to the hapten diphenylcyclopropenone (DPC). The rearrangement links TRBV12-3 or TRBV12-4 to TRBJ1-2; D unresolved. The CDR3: CASSLGWGGIVGYTF. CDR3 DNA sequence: TGTGCCAGCAGTTTAGGCTGGGGAGGGATCGTTGGCTACACCTTC.